The 8 T cell receptor beta chains reported below all come from one sample, sequenced in a study of T cell responses to AZD1222 COVID-19 vaccine. Measured with immunoSEQ multiplex PCR; TCRdb has only the in-frame clones, and not every one. Of around 140,000 clones listed, roughly 90% are singletons. This material consisted of peripheral blood, taken on day 0 of AZD1222 vaccination. The receptors were sampled from an adult in good health.

This clone was detected once. This chain uses TRBV9 with TRBJ1-2; 9 bases are a match to TRBD1. The CDR3 totals 16 residues. Germline loops: CDR1 SGDLS, CDR2 YYNGEE. The junction had 13 bases not matched to a gene; V was cut back by 3 bases and J by 7 bases. CDR3 DNA: TGTGCCAGCAGCGCATATCAGACAGGGGGTAACCTTGGCTACACCTTC. Translating gives CASSAYQTGGNLGYTF.

The rearrangement joins TRBV19 to TRBJ2-1; TRBD2 agrees at 12 bases. CDR1 LNHDA and CDR2 SQIVND come from the germline V gene (reference sequence). Trimming removed 1 base from V and 1 base from J; junction bases left unmatched: 5. The CDR3 runs 18 residues. The CDR3 loop reads CASSIARLAGESYNEQFF. In DNA, the CDR3 is TGTGCCAGTAGTATAGCGAGACTAGCGGGAGAGTCCTACAATGAGCAGTTCTTC.

The chain joins TRBV7-9 to TRBJ2-7; 8 nucleotides match TRBD2. V lost 1 base, J lost 6 bases, and 5 bases stayed unmatched. Germline V gene lookup returns CDR1 SEHNR and CDR2 FQNEAQ (reference sequence). This CDR3 region has 14 residues. CDR3 loop: CASSLVSGTSEQYF. CDR3 nucleotides: TGTGCCAGCAGCTTAGTTAGCGGGACTTCCGAGCAGTACTTC.

CDR3 region: CASSGDRGRSPLHF. DNA of the CDR3: TGTGCCAGCAGTGGGGACAGAGGGCGTTCACCCCTCCACTTT. The chain combines TRBV3-1 (or the pseudogene TRBV3-2) with TRBJ1-6; 7 nucleotides match TRBD1. Germline assignment: CDR1 LGHDT and CDR2 YNNKEL (reference sequence). This CDR3 has 14 amino acids. V dropped 6 bases and J dropped 9; count of bases not matched to a gene: 8.

Notes on this clone: Because the CDR3's place on the DNA is in doubt, the DNA is left out and the CDR3 is given as listed by TCRdb. The chain links TRBV15 to TRBJ2-3; the DNA was not used to check the table's D call, TRBD1. 14 amino acids form the CDR3, both terminal residues included. Germline CDR1 and CDR2: LNHNV and YYDKDF (reference sequence). CDR3 region: CASTLAQSTDTQYF.

This chain uses TRBV28 with TRBJ1-2; TRBD1 is a possible D gene (6 bases). Trimming stripped 4 bases from V and 3 bases from J, with 15 bases between. This CDR3 contains 15 residues. Germline V lookup: CDR1 MDHEN, CDR2 SYDVKM. CDR3 DNA sequence: TGTGCCAGCAGTTCCCCGGGGGCCTCCCACTATGGCTACACCTTC. Amino acids: CASSSPGASHYGYTF.

This clone was recorded only once. The V gene is TRBV4-2, the J gene TRBJ2-5, with 8 bases matching TRBD2. With 0 bases clipped from V and 1 base from J, the junction kept 7 bases outside the gene matches. The CDR3 sequence is 17 residues long. The V gene's germline CDR1 is LGHNA and CDR2 YNFKEQ. In DNA form, the CDR3 reads TGTGCCAGCAGCCAAGAAGGGGCGACTAGCGTCCAAGAGACCCAGTACTTC. Encoded protein: CASSQEGATSVQETQYF.

A remark on this clone: Other DNA sequences in the same sample also yield this CDR3. J is TRBJ2-7 and V is TRBV5-1; D not resolved. Germline CDR1 SGHRS, CDR2 YFSETQ. V lost 0 bases, J lost 2 bases, and 6 bases lay in between. CDR3 length: 13 residues. CDR3 loop: CASSLVAAYEQYF. CDR3 bases: TGCGCCAGCAGCTTGGTTGCGGCCTACGAGCAGTACTTC.